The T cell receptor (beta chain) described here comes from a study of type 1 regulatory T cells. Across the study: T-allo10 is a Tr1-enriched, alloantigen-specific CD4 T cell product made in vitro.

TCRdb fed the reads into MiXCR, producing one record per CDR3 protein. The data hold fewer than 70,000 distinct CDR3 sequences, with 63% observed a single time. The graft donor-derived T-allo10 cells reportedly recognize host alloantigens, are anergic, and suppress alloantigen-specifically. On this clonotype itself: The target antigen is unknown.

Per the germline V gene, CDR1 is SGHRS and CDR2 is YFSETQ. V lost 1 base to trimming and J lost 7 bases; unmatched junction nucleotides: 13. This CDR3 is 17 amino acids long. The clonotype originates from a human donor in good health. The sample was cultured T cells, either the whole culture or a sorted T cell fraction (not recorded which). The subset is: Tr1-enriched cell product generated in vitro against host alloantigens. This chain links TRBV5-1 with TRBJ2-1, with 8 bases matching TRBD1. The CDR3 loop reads CASSLYPWQGADNEQFF. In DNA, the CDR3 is TGCGCCAGCAGCTTGTATCCCTGGCAGGGGGCGGATAATGAGCAGTTCTTC. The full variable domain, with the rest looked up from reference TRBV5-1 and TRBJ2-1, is KAGVTQTPRYLIKTRGQQVTLSCSPISGHRSVSWYQQTPGQGLQFLFEYFSETQRNKGNFPGRFSGRQFSNSRSEMNVSTLELGDSALYLCASSLYPWQGADNEQFFGPGTRLTVL.